This TCR beta chain was found in a study of T cell repertoires in cytomegalovirus infection. Study information: Indications came from public TCR beta signatures; they pointed to CMV infection and to a matching HLA type. Regarding the study as a whole: Clonotype analysis showed dominance of the ex vivo response by HLA-C-restricted CMV-specific TCR beta clonotypes.

TCRdb redid the calling of the reads with MiXCR, one entry per CDR3 protein. The sample lists 700,000 to 950,000 distinct CDR3 sequences, about 30% occurring once. This clonotype was detected a few times. Its target is unknown. This CDR3 comprises 16 residues. Germline-derived CDR1 and CDR2 are SGHVS and FNYEAQ. J lost 6 bases, V lost 5 bases, and 12 bases had no gene match. Sample: cultured CD8+ T cells from PBMCs, taken from culture after CMV antigen stimulation. The chain joins TRBV7-6 to TRBJ1-1, with TRBD1 matching over 10 bases. This clonotype was obtained from a human donor in good health (CMV status not recorded). Some clones in this sample may be carry-over from other donors' samples. The CDR3 loop is CASSNLGTGVVAEAFF. CDR3 nucleotide sequence: TGTGCCAGCAGCAATTTGGGGACAGGGGTAGTGGCTGAAGCTTTCTTT. Variable domain in full (rest from reference TRBV7-6 and TRBJ1-1): GAGVSQSPRYKVTKRGQDVALRCDPISGHVSLYWYRQALGQGPEFLTYFNYEAQQDKSGLPNDRFSAERPEGSISTLTIQRTEQRDSAMYRCASSNLGTGVVAEAFFGQGTRLTVV.